Described below is a single T cell receptor (beta chain) sequence and its context. This receptor's antigen is unknown. The library was built by means of the immunoSEQ multiplex PCR assay. For the multiplex PCR, a mixture combining 60 forward primers for TCR Vbeta segments and 13 reverse primers for TCR Jbeta segments was used. The CDR3 region of rearranged TCR beta genes was amplified from genomic DNA with a multiplex PCR assay. The amplified TCR beta libraries were sequenced on the Illumina HiSeq System as 87-base-pair reads. In the paper's pipeline: A later analysis tallied 70 million to 100 million unique TCR beta chains across the approximately 670 repertoires, and approximately 11 million of those chains were shared by two or more donors. A nearest-neighbor algorithm error-corrected the raw reads and collapsed the reads into unique sequences, merging closely related sequences to remove PCR and sequencing errors. Alignment of CDR3 sequences to IMGT reference sequences was used to assign V, D and J gene segments. For a sequence to be retained, a match of at least six nucleotides was required to both a V gene segment and a J gene segment. Rearrangements were called productive when the CDR3 lacked stop codons and stayed in frame with V and J; all others were non-productive. CDR3 was defined according to IMGT convention as the region running from the second conserved V-encoded cysteine to the conserved J-encoded phenylalanine. In an earlier analysis of approximately 590 of the donors, sequences lacking an unambiguous match to a single V gene segment were excluded. An earlier analysis of several hundred of the donors classified V segments as functional when productive rearrangements were above 56.7% and as segregating when the standard deviation between donors was above 5%. A statistical classification framework was developed to diagnose cytomegalovirus status using the catalog of TCR beta chain sequences. In a later analysis, V and J genes were assigned by comparing TCR nucleotide sequences against IMGT/GENE-DB human TR gene sequences. Using the TCRdist pipeline, a later analysis assigned CDR3 sequences along with most-parsimonious VDJ recombination scenarios. A later analysis defined each TCR beta chain by its CDR3 amino acid sequence plus V-gene family, and excluded reads lacking a unique V-gene family. To address suspected cross-contamination and a sequencing artifact, a later analysis removed approximately 600 highly shared, low-generation-probability nucleotide sequences. A later analysis calculated a clonal expansion index for each public chain from normalized within-repertoire ranks of inferred template counts. A later analysis computed generation probabilities with a VDJ recombination model fitted to out-of-frame rearrangements, and checked the results against IGoR. A later analysis scored TCR-TCR, TCR-HLA and TCR-CMV co-occurrence with hypergeometric tests, applying a repertoire-size bias correction to TCR pairs. A later analysis estimated false discovery rates by permuting HLA or CMV assignments 20 times. In a later analysis, co-occurring TCRs were grouped using DBSCAN, and TCRdist sequence similarity was added for clustering within HLA-allele-positive subsets. For co-occurrence clustering, repertoires with fewer than 30,000 or more than 120,000 public chains were excluded, along with roughly 5 repertoires with anomalous nucleotide sharing. In its TCRdb copy, this immuneACCESS table keeps in-frame sequences only and misses some clones. Where compared with another copy, unresolved V genes explain less than half of these, and the others have no known cause. V and J calls and clone size follow that table, whereas D and trimming were derived from the DNA. The table kept for this sample lists 45,000 to 70,000 clones. The ten largest clonotypes hold 12% of the sample.

The cohort comprised some 730 healthy bone marrow donors. At the time of sampling, all cohort members were nominally healthy, though unrecorded immune exposures were likely present. The donor tested CMV seropositive and was one of the 289 seropositive cohort members. A peripheral blood sample was provided by each donor, and peripheral blood mononuclear cells were used for TCR beta sequencing. The Qiagen DNeasy Blood Extraction Kit was used to extract genomic DNA from the blood cell samples. The data derive from a study of cytomegalovirus exposure and HLA in healthy donors (dated by TCRdb to between 2016 and 2019). Concerning the study at large: In an earlier analysis of under 750 of the donors, less than 350 Gb of sequence data and 95 million to 130 million unique TCR beta sequences from some 170 million T cells were reported. High-throughput TCR immunosequencing, statistical association of individual TCRs with disease status, and machine learning were combined to predict cytomegalovirus infection status. The study used immunosequencing to profile the T cell repertoires of 666 subjects and linked those repertoires to cytomegalovirus serostatus. A later genetic analysis took genome-wide SNP genotypes for about 55% of the 666 donors and used that subset as a discovery cohort. On average, approximately 250,000 unique TCR beta nucleotide sequences were sequenced per donor among 300 to 500 genotyped donors of the cohort, with around 19% of those sequences being non-productive. The number of typed donors differed by locus: roughly 629-640 for A, B, C, DRB1 and DQB1; approximately 520 for DQA1; 606 for DPA1; and roughly 450 for DPB1. Donor age, sex, ethnicity and CMV serostatus were compiled together with the repertoire data. The study was designed to test whether signatures of past pathogen exposure could be identified by cataloging public T cell receptors. Besides the first cohort of around 670 subjects, a separate validation cohort made up of roughly 120 different subjects was used. In a later analysis, previously published TCR beta repertoires from more than 500 donors were re-analyzed and high-resolution HLA genotyping was added so that TCR occurrence patterns could be studied. Of the approximately 400 genotyped donors, less than 90% were placed in the genetic ancestry cluster associated with self-reported Caucasian donors. HLA typing included class I and class II loci at four-digit resolution. Every discovery cohort repertoire had been produced on one sequencing platform. In an earlier analysis of around 540 of the donors, high-throughput TCR beta sequencing was used to judge whether each TCR beta V gene segment behaved as functional or pseudogenic. About 300 gigabases of sequencing data and 70 million to 100 million unique TCR sequences were included in an early release covering about 700 HLA-typed donors. A handful of DR-DQ haplotypes were handled as single units for association and clustering because linkage in the cohort was strong. In the later analysis, no new phenotypic data were used to find candidate immune exposures; instead, reliance was placed on TCR beta sequences and their occurrence across donors.

General study outcomes and caveats: In a later analysis, most CMV-associated TCR beta chains were found to appear HLA-restricted, with HLA associations seemingly driven largely by CMV exposure. Only TCR beta chains were sequenced in this cohort, and the absence of alpha or paired-chain data limited detectable features. A group of highly shared sequence variants was considered likely to be a technical artifact of the sequencing pipeline. When HLA alleles, especially DR and DQ, strongly co-occurred, TCR associations were difficult to assign to individual alleles. Most TCR sequences were observed very rarely across donors, whereas some public TCRs were present in many individuals. The authors suggested that the approach could potentially be generalized to other disease states and immunological phenotypes. Specific HLA alleles were associated with 15,000 to 20,000 TCR beta sequences at a false discovery rate of 0.05 in a later analysis. A later analysis found that HLA-associated TCR beta chains were more clonally expanded and had lower generation probabilities than equally common non-associated chains. According to a later analysis, parvovirus B19, influenza, CMV and Epstein-Barr virus appeared linked to several top co-occurrence clusters. For the cohort, immune exposure information was limited to CMV serostatus. The study listed over 150 TCR beta chains as associated with cytomegalovirus. In a later genetic analysis, fewer N-insertions in productive TCRs were reported among donors in an Asian-associated ancestry cluster than the 666-donor mean. According to a later analysis, TCR association rates differed among HLA loci, with DRB1 alleles showing the most associated TCRs and HLA-C alleles showing the fewest. In an earlier analysis of roughly 500 of the donors, most TCR beta V segments appeared in productive rearrangements about 87% or about 30% of the time, broadly matching IMGT annotations. In vitro tests confirmed that three of the cytomegalovirus-associated TCR beta chains recognize cytomegalovirus antigens. Because counts were too low, roughly 17 rarely observed V segments, including chromosome 9 orphons, were left out of the earlier analysis of 500 to 650 of the donors. Because HLA typing was unavailable for some donors at each locus, only the typed subset was used in association tests. Roughly uniform sequencing depth across donors was assumed in presence/absence analyses, although this assumption may not hold. An association between a missense DCLRE1C variant and V-gene and J-gene trimming of TCR beta chains was found in a later genetic analysis and replicated in an independent cohort. The classifier was reported to diagnose cytomegalovirus status with high specificity and sensitivity in both the original cohort and the validation cohort. Correlated functional status among segregating V segments might be attributable to linkage disequilibrium, but an unknown experimental factor could not be ruled out. A further reported finding was that TCR beta sequences accurately predicted the HLA-A and HLA-B alleles for most subjects in the first cohort.

What was sequenced was PBMCs. The sequence derives from a woman aged 25 to 39 in good health and CMV-seropositive.

The CDR3 region has the sequence CAWTGGGSYTEAFF. The DNA is TGTGCCTGGACGGGGGGGGGTTCGTATACTGAAGCTTTCTTT. The chain is encoded by TRBV30 joined to TRBJ1-1, and TRBD1 may be the D gene, going by 5 matching bases. Deletion took 4 bases off V and 5 bases off J, with a span of 17 bases between the germline ends. CDR1 and CDR2, per the germline V gene (reference sequence), are GTSNPN and SVGIG. Reading from cysteine to phenylalanine, the CDR3 counts 14 amino acids. Here the CDR3 DNA is all that survives: 42 bases in frame from base 1.